This T cell receptor beta chain was obtained from a study of T cell changes during pregnancy in multiple sclerosis. The germline V gene has CDR1 MNHNS and CDR2 SASEGT. CDR3 length: 15 amino acids. V lost 4 bases and J lost 3, with 13 bases in between. Here immunoSEQ multiplex PCR was the method, and the copy in TCRdb shows in-frame clones only, minus some. The data hold over 60,000 clones, with around 96% observed a single time. The material was CD8+ T cells from peripheral blood mononuclear cells, obtained after pregnancy. This TCR was recovered from a female donor with multiple sclerosis, enrolled in a pregnancy study. The chain has TRBV6-1 and TRBJ2-1; tentative D call: TRBD2 (6 bases). The CDR3 protein is CASSGSGRLYNEQFF. CDR3 DNA sequence: TGTGCCAGCAGTGGCTCCGGGAGACTCTACAATGAGCAGTTCTTC.